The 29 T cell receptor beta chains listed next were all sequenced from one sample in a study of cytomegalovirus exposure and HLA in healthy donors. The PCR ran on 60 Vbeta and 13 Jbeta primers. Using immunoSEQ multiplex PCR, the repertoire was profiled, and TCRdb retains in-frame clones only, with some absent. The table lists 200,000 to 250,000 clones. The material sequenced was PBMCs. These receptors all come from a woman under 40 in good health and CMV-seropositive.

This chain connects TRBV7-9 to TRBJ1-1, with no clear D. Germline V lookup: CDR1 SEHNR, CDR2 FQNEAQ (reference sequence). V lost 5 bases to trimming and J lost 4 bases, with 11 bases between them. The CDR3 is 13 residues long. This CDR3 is CASSLSAGTEAFF. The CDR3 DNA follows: TGTGCCAGCAGCCTGAGCGCGGGCACTGAAGCTTTCTTT. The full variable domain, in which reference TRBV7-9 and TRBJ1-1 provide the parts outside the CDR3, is DTGVSQNPRHKITKRGQNVTFRCDPISEHNRLYWYRQTLGQGPEFLTYFQNEAQLEKSRLLSDRFSAERPKGSFSTLEIQRTEQGDSAMYLCASSLSAGTEAFFGQGTRLTVV.

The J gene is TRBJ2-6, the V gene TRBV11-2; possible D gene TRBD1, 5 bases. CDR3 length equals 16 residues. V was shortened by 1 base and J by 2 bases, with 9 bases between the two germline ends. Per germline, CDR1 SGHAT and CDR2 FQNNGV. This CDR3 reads CASSLVIRAGANVLTF. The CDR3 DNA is TGTGCCAGCAGCTTAGTAATCAGGGCTGGGGCCAACGTCCTGACTTTC. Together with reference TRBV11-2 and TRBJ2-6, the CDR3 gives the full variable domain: EAGVAQSPRYKIIEKRQSVAFWCNPISGHATLYWYQQILGQGPKLLIQFQNNGVVDDSQLPKDRFSAERLKGVDSTLKIQPAKLEDSAVYLCASSLVIRAGANVLTFGAGSRLTVL.

CDR3 in amino acids: CASSLAQVFYNEQFF. Here the CDR3 DNA reads TGTGCCAGCAGCTTAGCGCAGGTTTTTTACAATGAGCAGTTCTTC. The rearrangement uses TRBV7-2 and TRBJ2-1; D uncertain. V was trimmed by 0 bases and J by 4 bases, leaving 10 bases between them. The germline gives CDR1 SGHTA, CDR2 FQGNSA. The CDR3 spans 15 residues.

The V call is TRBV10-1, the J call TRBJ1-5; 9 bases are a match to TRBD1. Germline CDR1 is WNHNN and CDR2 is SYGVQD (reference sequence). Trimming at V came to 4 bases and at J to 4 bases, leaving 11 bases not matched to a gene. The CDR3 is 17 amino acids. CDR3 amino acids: CASSGSWDRVWNQPQHF. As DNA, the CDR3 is TGCGCCAGCAGTGGCTCTTGGGACAGGGTATGGAATCAGCCCCAGCATTTT.

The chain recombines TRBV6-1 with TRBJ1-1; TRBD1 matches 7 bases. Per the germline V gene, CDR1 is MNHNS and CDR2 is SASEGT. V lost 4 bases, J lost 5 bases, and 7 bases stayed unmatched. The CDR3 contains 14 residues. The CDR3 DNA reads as TGTGCCAGCAGTGTTACAGGGGTGAGGACTGAAGCTTTCTTT. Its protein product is CASSVTGVRTEAFF.

In DNA form, the CDR3 reads TGTGCCAGCAGTTACAACAGAGAGAGCACAGATACGCAGTATTTT. It yields the protein CASSYNRESTDTQYF. V and J are TRBV6-5 and TRBJ2-3; D is ambiguous. The CDR3 has 15 residues. Germline CDR1 MNHEY, CDR2 SVGAGI. V lost 2 bases, J lost 0 bases, and 9 bases lay in between.

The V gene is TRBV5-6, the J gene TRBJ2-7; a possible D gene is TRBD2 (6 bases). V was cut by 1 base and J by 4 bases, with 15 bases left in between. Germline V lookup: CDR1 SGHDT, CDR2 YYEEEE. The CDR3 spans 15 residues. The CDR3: CASSLIRARGYEQYF. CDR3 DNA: TGTGCCAGCAGCTTGATTAGGGCGCGGGGTTACGAGCAGTACTTC. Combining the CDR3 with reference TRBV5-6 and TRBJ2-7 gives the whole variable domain DAGVTQSPTHLIKTRGQQVTLRCSPKSGHDTVSWYQQALGQGPQFIFQYYEEEERQRGNFPDRFSGHQFPNYSSELNVNALLLGDSALYLCASSLIRARGYEQYFGPGTRLTVT.

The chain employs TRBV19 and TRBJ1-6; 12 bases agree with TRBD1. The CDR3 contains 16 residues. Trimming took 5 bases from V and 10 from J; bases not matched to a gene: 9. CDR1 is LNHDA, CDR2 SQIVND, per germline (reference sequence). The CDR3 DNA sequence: TGTGCCAGTAGTCTGGCCGGGACAGGGGGCGTCTCACCCCTCCACTTT. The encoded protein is CASSLAGTGGVSPLHF.

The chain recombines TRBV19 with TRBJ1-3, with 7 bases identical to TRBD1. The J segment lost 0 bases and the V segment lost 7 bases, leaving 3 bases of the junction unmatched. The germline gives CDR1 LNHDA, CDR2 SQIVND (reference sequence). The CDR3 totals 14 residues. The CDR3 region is CASTDRSSGNTIYF. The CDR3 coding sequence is TGTGCCAGTACGGACAGGAGCTCTGGAAACACCATATATTTT.

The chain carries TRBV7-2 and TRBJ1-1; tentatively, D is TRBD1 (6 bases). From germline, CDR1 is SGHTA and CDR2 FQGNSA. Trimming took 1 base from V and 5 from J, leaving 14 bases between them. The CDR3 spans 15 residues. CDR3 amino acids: CASSLGGGLGTEAFF. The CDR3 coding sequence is TGTGCCAGCAGCTTAGGGGGGGGGCTCGGGACTGAAGCTTTCTTT.

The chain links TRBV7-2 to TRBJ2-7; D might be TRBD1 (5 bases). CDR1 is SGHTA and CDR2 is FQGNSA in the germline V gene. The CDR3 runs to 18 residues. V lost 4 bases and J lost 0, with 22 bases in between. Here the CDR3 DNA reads TGTGCCAGCAGCTCCGCGAGAATGGAGACAGCCAGCTCCTACGAGCAGTACTTC. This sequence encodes CASSSARMETASSYEQYF.

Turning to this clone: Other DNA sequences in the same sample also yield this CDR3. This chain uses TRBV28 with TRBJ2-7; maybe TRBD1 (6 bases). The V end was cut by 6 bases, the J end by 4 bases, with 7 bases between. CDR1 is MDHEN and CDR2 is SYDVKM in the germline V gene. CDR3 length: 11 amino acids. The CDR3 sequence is CASSRGYEQYF. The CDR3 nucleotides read TGTGCCAGCAGCAGGGGTTACGAGCAGTACTTC.

CDR3 nucleotide sequence: TGTGCCAGCAGCTTCAGCGGAGATGGTAGTTGGGCTTTCTTT. Residues: CASSFSGDGSWAFF. The V gene is TRBV6-5, the J gene TRBJ1-1; D is unresolved. The CDR3 loop spans 14 amino acids. The germline V gene encodes CDR1 MNHEY and CDR2 SVGAGI. The V and J ends lost 6 bases and 11 bases respectively, with 22 bases between them.

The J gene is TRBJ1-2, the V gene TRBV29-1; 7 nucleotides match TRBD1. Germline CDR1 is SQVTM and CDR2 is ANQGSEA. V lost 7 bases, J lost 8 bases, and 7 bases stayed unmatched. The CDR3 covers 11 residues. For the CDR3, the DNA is TGCAGCGCCTCGACAGGGTACGGCTACACCTTC. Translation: CSASTGYGYTF.

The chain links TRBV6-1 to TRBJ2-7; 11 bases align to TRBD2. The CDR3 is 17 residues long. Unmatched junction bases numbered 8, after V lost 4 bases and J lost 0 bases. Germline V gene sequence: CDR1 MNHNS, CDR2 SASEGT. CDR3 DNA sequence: TGTGCCAGCAGTGGCACGATAGGGACTAGCGGCTCCTACGAGCAGTACTTC. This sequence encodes CASSGTIGTSGSYEQYF.

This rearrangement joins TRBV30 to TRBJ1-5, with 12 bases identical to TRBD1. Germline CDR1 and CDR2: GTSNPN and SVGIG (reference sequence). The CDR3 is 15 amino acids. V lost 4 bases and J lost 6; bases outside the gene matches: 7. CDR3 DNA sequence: TGTGCCTGGACCACGGTGGGACAGGGGGCTCAGCCCCAGCATTTT. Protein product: CAWTTVGQGAQPQHF.

CDR3 amino acids: CASSRERGQNYGYTF. The CDR3 region has the DNA TGCGCCAGCAGCCGAGAAAGGGGACAGAACTATGGCTACACCTTC. The chain uses TRBV4-3 and TRBJ1-2, with 7 positions matching TRBD1. CDR1 is LGHNA and CDR2 is YSLEER in the germline V gene. Losses at the gene ends were 4 bases for V and 2 bases for J; bases not matched to a gene: 7. This CDR3 is 15 amino acids long.

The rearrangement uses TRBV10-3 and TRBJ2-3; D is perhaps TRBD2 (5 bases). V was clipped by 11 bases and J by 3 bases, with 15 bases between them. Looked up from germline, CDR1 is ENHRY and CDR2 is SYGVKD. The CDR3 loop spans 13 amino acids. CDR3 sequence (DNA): TGTGCCCTCGGGGATCTTGGGACAGATACGCAGTATTTT. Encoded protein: CALGDLGTDTQYF.

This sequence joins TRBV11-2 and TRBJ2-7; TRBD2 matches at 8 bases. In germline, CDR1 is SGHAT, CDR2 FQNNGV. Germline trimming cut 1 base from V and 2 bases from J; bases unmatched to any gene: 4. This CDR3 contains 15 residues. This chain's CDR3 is CASSLVSAGAYEQYF. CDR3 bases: TGTGCCAGCAGCTTAGTATCAGCGGGGGCCTACGAGCAGTACTTC.

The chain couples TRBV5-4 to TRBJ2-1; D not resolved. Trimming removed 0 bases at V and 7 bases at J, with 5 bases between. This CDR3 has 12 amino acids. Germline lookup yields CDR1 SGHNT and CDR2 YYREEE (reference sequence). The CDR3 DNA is TGTGCCAGCAGCTTGGGTCGGAATGAGCAGTTCTTC. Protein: CASSLGRNEQFF.

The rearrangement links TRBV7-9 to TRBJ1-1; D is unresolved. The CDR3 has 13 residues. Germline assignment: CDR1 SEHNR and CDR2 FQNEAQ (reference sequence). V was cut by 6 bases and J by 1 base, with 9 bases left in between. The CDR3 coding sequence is TGTGCCAGCAGTTACGGGGAGAACACTGAAGCTTTCTTT. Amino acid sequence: CASSYGENTEAFF.

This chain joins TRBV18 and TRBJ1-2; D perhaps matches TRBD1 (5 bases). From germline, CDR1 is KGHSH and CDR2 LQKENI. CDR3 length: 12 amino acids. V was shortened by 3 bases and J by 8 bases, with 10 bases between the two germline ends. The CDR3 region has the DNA TGTGCCAGCTCACCGAACGGGGGGGGCTACACCTTC. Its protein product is CASSPNGGGYTF.

Written as DNA, the CDR3 is TGTGCCATCAAGGGGCTAGATGAAAAACTGTTTTTT. Its translation is CAIKGLDEKLFF. J is TRBJ1-4 and V is TRBV10-3; possibly TRBD1 for D (5 bases). V gave up 7 bases and J gave up 6 bases, with 9 bases separating them. The CDR3 spans 12 residues. CDR1 ENHRY and CDR2 SYGVKD come from the germline V gene.

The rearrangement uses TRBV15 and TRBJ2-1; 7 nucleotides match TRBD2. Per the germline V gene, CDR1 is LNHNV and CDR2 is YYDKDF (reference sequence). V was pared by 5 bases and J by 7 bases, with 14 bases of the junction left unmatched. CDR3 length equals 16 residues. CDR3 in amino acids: CATSGLGGRASNEQFF. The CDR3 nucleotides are TGTGCCACCAGCGGACTAGGAGGGAGGGCCTCTAATGAGCAGTTCTTC.

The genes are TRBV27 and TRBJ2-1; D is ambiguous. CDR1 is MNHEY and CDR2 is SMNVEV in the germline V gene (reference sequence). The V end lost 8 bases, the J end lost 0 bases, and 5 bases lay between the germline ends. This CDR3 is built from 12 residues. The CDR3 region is CASRHSYNEQFF. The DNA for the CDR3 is TGTGCCAGCCGACACTCCTACAATGAGCAGTTCTTC.

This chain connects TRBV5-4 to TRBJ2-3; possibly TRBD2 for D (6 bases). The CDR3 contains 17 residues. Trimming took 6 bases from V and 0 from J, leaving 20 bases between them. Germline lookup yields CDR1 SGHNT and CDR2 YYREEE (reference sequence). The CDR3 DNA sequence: TGTGCCAGCACCCCGGATCAGGGTGCGGGGAGCACAGATACGCAGTATTTT. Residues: CASTPDQGAGSTDTQYF.

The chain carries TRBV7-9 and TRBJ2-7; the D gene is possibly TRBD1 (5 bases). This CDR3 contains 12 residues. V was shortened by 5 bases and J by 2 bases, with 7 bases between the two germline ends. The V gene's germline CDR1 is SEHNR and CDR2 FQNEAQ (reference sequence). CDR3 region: CASSAGTYEQYF. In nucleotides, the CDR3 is TGTGCCAGCAGCGCAGGGACCTACGAGCAGTACTTC.

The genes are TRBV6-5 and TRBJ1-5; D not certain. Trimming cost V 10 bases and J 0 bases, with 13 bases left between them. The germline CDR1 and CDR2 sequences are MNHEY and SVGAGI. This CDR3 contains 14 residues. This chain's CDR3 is CATQPRPSNQPQHF. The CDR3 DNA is TGTGCCACCCAACCGCGCCCTAGCAATCAGCCCCAGCATTTT.

In DNA form, the CDR3 reads TGTGCCAGCAGCTCGCGGGGAGAGGGGTTAGGCTACACCTTC. Amino acids: CASSSRGEGLGYTF. V and J are TRBV11-2 and TRBJ1-2; a possible D gene is TRBD1 (5 bases). This CDR3 comprises 14 residues. The germline V gene encodes CDR1 SGHAT and CDR2 FQNNGV. V lost 4 bases and J 8 bases, leaving 17 bases between the germline ends.